A single sample is the source of the 26 T cell receptor beta chains below, sequenced in a study of T cells in Graves' hyperthyroidism and ophthalmopathy. Regions amplified from RNA transcripts were the TCR beta CDR3 regions. HTBI primers were the set used in a first-round RT-PCR of the TCR CDR3. TCRdb re-called the multiplex PCR reads with MiXCR, one entry per CDR3 protein. This sample has under 350,000 distinct CDR3 sequences, with about 20% found just once. The sample consisted of blood. These receptors were collected from a woman between 45 and 65 years old with Graves' hyperthyroidism.

This rearrangement joins TRBV6-2 or TRBV6-3 to TRBJ1-5; 7 positions agree with TRBD1. This CDR3 region has 14 residues. Unmatched junction bases numbered 3, after V lost 6 bases and J lost 1 base. Germline lookup yields CDR1 MNHEY and CDR2 SVGEGT. CDR3 sequence: CASRPGQSNQPQHF. In DNA, the CDR3 is TGTGCCAGCAGACCGGGACAGAGCAATCAGCCCCAGCATTTT.

This clonotype appeared a few times. The V and J genes are TRBV20-1 and TRBJ2-1, with D perhaps assigned TRBD1 or TRBD2 (6 bases each). Germline V CDR1 and CDR2: DFQATT, SNEGSKA (reference sequence). The ends were cut back, 7 bases at V and 5 bases at J, with 18 bases in the middle. CDR3 length equals 14 residues. CDR3: CSVRRPGAHNEQFF. The CDR3 DNA reads TGCAGTGTTAGGAGGCCGGGGGCCCACAATGAGCAGTTCTTC.

This clonotype appeared many times. V usage is TRBV6-6 and J usage is TRBJ2-7; D is unclear. This CDR3 spans 16 amino acids. Germline CDR1 MNHNY, CDR2 SVGAGI (reference sequence). V was pared by 2 bases and J by 5 bases, with 19 bases between. The CDR3 DNA reads as TGTGCCAGCAGTTACGGCAGGAACGTCGGTAAGGACGAGCAGTACTTC. It translates to CASSYGRNVGKDEQYF.

This clonotype was seen many times. The chain carries TRBV18 and TRBJ2-5, with TRBD2 matching 7 bases. From germline, CDR1 is KGHSH and CDR2 LQKENI. The V segment lost 5 bases and the J segment 5 bases; nucleotides outside the gene matches: 11. The CDR3 length is 15 residues. DNA for the CDR3: TGTGCCAGCTCAAGAGTTGAGGGGAGGGCTGAGACCCAGTACTTC. Translation: CASSRVEGRAETQYF.

This clonotype was seen ten or more times. The J gene is TRBJ2-7, the V gene TRBV3-1, with TRBD2 matching 14 bases. This CDR3 has 18 residues. Germline-derived CDR1 and CDR2 are LGHDT and YNNKEL (reference sequence). Trimming took 0 bases from V and 4 from J; bases not matched to a gene: 8. CDR3 nucleotide sequence: TGTGCCAGCAGCCAAGATATCCGACTAGCGGGAGGGGAATACGAGCAGTACTTC. Its translation: CASSQDIRLAGGEYEQYF.

A few counts support this clonotype. The rearrangement uses TRBV20-1 and TRBJ2-7; 9 bases map to TRBD1. This CDR3 is built from 15 residues. The V segment lost 1 base and the J segment 6 bases; nucleotides outside the gene matches: 10. Germline CDR1 reads DFQATT; CDR2 reads SNEGSKA (reference sequence). In nucleotides, the CDR3 is TGCAGTGCTAGAGGCTCGTGGACAGGGGACCCCGAGCAGTACTTC. This gives the protein CSARGSWTGDPEQYF.

At least ten counts were recorded for this clonotype. The chain recombines TRBV28 with TRBJ2-7; 8 positions agree with TRBD1. CDR1 MDHEN and CDR2 SYDVKM come from the germline V gene. V gave up 1 base and J gave up 1 base; unmatched junction bases: 3. The CDR3 runs 15 residues. CDR3 in DNA: TGTGCCAGCAGTTTATACAGGGGGTCGTCCTACGAGCAGTACGTC. Amino acids: CASSLYRGSSYEQYV.

The J gene is TRBJ2-7, the V gene TRBV5-5, with D possibly matching TRBD2 (6 bases). The CDR3 is 14 amino acids. The germline V and J ends were trimmed by 2 bases and 4 bases, with 13 bases remaining between them. Germline CDR1 SGHKS, CDR2 YYEKEE (reference sequence). The chain's CDR3 is CASSLTGVTYEQYF. CDR3 DNA: TGTGCCAGCAGCTTAACGGGAGTCACGTACGAGCAGTACTTC. Full variable domain (remainder filled in from reference TRBV5-5 and TRBJ2-7): DAGVTQSPTHLIKTRGQQVTLRCSPISGHKSVSWYQQVLGQGPQFIFQYYEKEERGRGNFPDRFSARQFPNYSSELNVNALLLGDSALYLCASSLTGVTYEQYFGPGTRLTVT.

This clonotype showed up just a few times. The chain is built from TRBV19 and TRBJ2-3; 9 nucleotides line up with TRBD2. Trimming took 4 bases from V and 0 from J; bases not matched to a gene: 5. The germline V gene has CDR1 LNHDA and CDR2 SQIVND (reference sequence). The CDR3 totals 16 residues. CDR3 nucleotide sequence: TGTGCCAGTAGTAGGGCTAGCGGGGATAGCACAGATACGCAGTATTTT. This codes for CASSRASGDSTDTQYF.

V is TRBV6-1 and J is TRBJ2-3; 7 bases are a match to TRBD2. The CDR3 contains 15 residues. Germline V gene sequence: CDR1 MNHNS, CDR2 SASEGT. Trimming at V came to 5 bases and at J to 2 bases, leaving 7 bases not matched to a gene. The CDR3 loop is CASSIAGGTTDTQYF. The CDR3 bases are TGTGCCAGCAGTATAGCCGGGGGGACCACAGATACGCAGTATTTT.

CDR3: CSANPLLAFSYNEQFF. The DNA of the CDR3 is TGCAGTGCTAACCCCCTACTAGCGTTCTCCTACAATGAGCAGTTCTTC. The chain employs TRBV20-1 and TRBJ2-1, with 7 positions matching TRBD2. Germline V gene lookup returns CDR1 DFQATT and CDR2 SNEGSKA (reference sequence). Unmatched junction bases numbered 9, after V lost 4 bases and J lost 0 bases. The CDR3 has 16 residues.

This chain links TRBV6-5 with TRBJ2-7; D is unresolved. The V gene lost 2 bases and the J gene lost 0 bases, with 11 bases spanning the gap. Germline assignment: CDR1 MNHEY and CDR2 SVGAGI. The CDR3 consists of 15 residues. The CDR3 nucleotides read TGTGCCAGCAGTTACCTCCAGTCTACCTCCTACGAGCAGTACTTC. Protein sequence: CASSYLQSTSYEQYF.

Only a few counts were recorded for this clonotype. V and J are TRBV2 and TRBJ2-1; possible D gene TRBD2, 6 bases. V lost 10 bases and J 3 bases, leaving 16 bases between the germline ends. Germline CDR1 and CDR2: SNHLY and FYNNEI. The CDR3 consists of 14 residues. Here the CDR3 reads CATRGLGGYNEQFF. CDR3 bases: TGTGCCACCCGGGGCTTGGGGGGCTACAATGAGCAGTTCTTC.

The chain uses TRBV28 and TRBJ2-1; no definite D call. Germline assignment: CDR1 MDHEN and CDR2 SYDVKM. Trimming left V 5 bases short and J 4 bases short, with 15 bases between. The CDR3 length is 15 residues. CDR3 region: CASSPQRSRYNEQFF. In DNA form, the CDR3 reads TGTGCCAGCAGTCCCCAAAGGTCTCGGTACAATGAGCAGTTCTTC.

This clonotype appeared many times. This chain links TRBV5-1 with TRBJ1-1; 7 nucleotides line up with TRBD1. The V gene's germline CDR1 is SGHRS and CDR2 YFSETQ. The CDR3 runs 16 residues. The ends lost 3 bases at V and 0 bases at J; junction bases unmatched: 8. CDR3 region: CASSWDSGVMNTEAFF. In DNA, the CDR3 is TGCGCCAGCAGCTGGGACAGCGGGGTTATGAACACTGAAGCTTTCTTT.

The chain couples TRBV7-9 to TRBJ2-1, with 8 bases aligning to TRBD2. CDR3 size: 15 residues. The germline V gene encodes CDR1 SEHNR and CDR2 FQNEAQ (reference sequence). V was pared by 7 bases and J by 9 bases, with 14 bases of the junction left unmatched. CDR3 protein: CASTPIGGRILEQFF. CDR3 sequence (DNA): TGTGCCAGCACGCCCATAGGCGGGAGGATTCTTGAGCAGTTCTTC.

This clonotype was found many times. CDR3 sequence: CASSQDSGTEAFF. CDR3 DNA sequence: TGTGCCAGCAGTCAAGACTCCGGCACTGAAGCTTTCTTT. The rearrangement uses TRBV12-3 or TRBV12-4 and TRBJ1-1; D ambiguous. The CDR3 is 13 amino acids. V lost 5 bases and J 4 bases, leaving 11 bases between the germline ends.

This clonotype was observed at least ten times. The gene calls are TRBV7-6 and TRBJ2-1; 11 nucleotides align to TRBD1. Germline V gives CDR1 SGHVS, CDR2 FNYEAQ. V shed 2 bases and J 4 bases; nucleotides not matched to a gene: 1. The CDR3 totals 15 residues. Here the CDR3 reads CASSLRDRGYNEQFF. The CDR3 bases are TGTGCCAGCAGCTTACGGGACAGGGGGTACAATGAGCAGTTCTTC. Looking up the rest from reference TRBV7-6 and TRBJ2-1 gives the full variable domain: GAGVSQSPRYKVTKRGQDVALRCDPISGHVSLYWYRQALGQGPEFLTYFNYEAQQDKSGLPNDRFSAERPEGSISTLTIQRTEQRDSAMYRCASSLRDRGYNEQFFGPGTRLTVL.

This clonotype was picked up a small number of times. The genes are TRBV20-1 and TRBJ2-1, with 8 bases aligning to TRBD2. CDR3 length: 17 amino acids. The germline V gene has CDR1 DFQATT and CDR2 SNEGSKA (reference sequence). V was clipped by 0 bases and J by 5 bases; unmatched bases: 12. DNA for the CDR3: TGCAGTGCTAGAGATCTGCGGGGGGCCAGTAGCCACAATGAGCAGTTCTTC. It translates to CSARDLRGASSHNEQFF.

As regards this clonotype: One base away lies a much larger clone, so this may be a sequencing read error. The chain links TRBV6-5 to TRBJ1-2, with TRBD1 matching 9 bases. V trimming: 4 bases; J trimming: 4 bases; junction bases outside the gene matches: 4. Per germline, CDR1 MNHEY and CDR2 SVGAGI. There are 14 residues in the CDR3. The CDR3 coding sequence is TGTGCCAGCAGTTTAACAGGGGGCGGCTATGGCTACACCTTC. It encodes CASSLTGGGYGYTF.

This clonotype was observed a handful of times. The chain is built from TRBV20-1 and TRBJ1-2; D gene unclear. Germline V gene data show CDR1 as DFQATT and CDR2 as SNEGSKA (reference sequence). The CDR3 consists of 13 residues. V lost 7 bases and J 0 bases, leaving 12 bases between the germline ends. The CDR3 DNA follows: TGCAGTGTCCAGACAACCACTAACTATGGCTACACCTTC. It is translated as CSVQTTTNYGYTF.

This clonotype was detected only a few times. The J gene is TRBJ2-3, the V gene TRBV29-1, with 12 bases identical to TRBD2. Germline assignment: CDR1 SQVTM and CDR2 ANQGSEA. The CDR3 is 15 amino acids. V shed 3 bases, J shed 2 bases, and the junction held 3 bases outside the gene matches. The CDR3 nucleotides read TGCAGCGTTGAGCTAGCGGGGGGGTTCACAGATACGCAGTATTTT. Translating gives CSVELAGGFTDTQYF.

In this sample, this clonotype turned up a few times. The J gene is TRBJ2-3, the V gene TRBV11-1; D is uncertain. V was pared by 5 bases and J by 6 bases, with 24 bases between. The germline V gene encodes CDR1 SGHAT and CDR2 FQDESV (reference sequence). This CDR3 is 17 amino acids long. The CDR3 protein is CASSTRIRASPWDTQYF. In DNA form, the CDR3 reads TGTGCCAGCAGCACCCGGATCCGGGCCTCCCCCTGGGATACGCAGTATTTT. Full variable domain (missing parts from reference TRBV11-1 and TRBJ2-3): EAEVAQSPRYKITEKSQAVAFWCDPISGHATLYWYRQILGQGPELLVQFQDESVVDDSQLPKDRFSAERLKGVDSTLKIQPAELGDSAMYLCASSTRIRASPWDTQYFGPGTRLTVL.

This clonotype was seen a handful of times. The CDR3, as DNA: TGTGCCAGCAGCACCCTCCCCGCAGGGGAAGGGACTGAAGCTTTCTTT. Its translation: CASSTLPAGEGTEAFF. The rearrangement joins TRBV16 to TRBJ1-1, with D tentatively TRBD1 (6 bases). The germline gives CDR1 KGHSY, CDR2 FQNENV. The CDR3 extends over 16 amino acids. Trimming cost V 5 bases and J 5 bases, with 21 bases left between them. Drawing the rest from reference TRBV16 and TRBJ1-1, the complete variable domain is GEEVAQTPKHLVRGEGQKAKLYCAPIKGHSYVFWYQQVLKNEFKFLISFQNENVFDETGMPKERFSAKCLPNSPCSLEIQATKLEDSAVYFCASSTLPAGEGTEAFFGQGTRLTVV.

This clonotype was seen a few times. The gene calls are TRBV20-1 and TRBJ2-4; perhaps TRBD1 as D (6 bases). The V gene's germline CDR1 is DFQATT and CDR2 SNEGSKA (reference sequence). The CDR3 covers 13 residues. With 3 bases removed from V and 5 bases from J, the gap between germline ends came to 11 bases. As DNA, the CDR3 is TGCAGTGCTAGTCTTACAGGGCAAAACATTCAGTACTTC. Translation gives CSASLTGQNIQYF.

The J gene is TRBJ1-6, the V gene TRBV3-1; D is ambiguous. The CDR3 has 16 residues. The V end lost 1 base, the J end lost 1 base, and 8 bases lay between the germline ends. CDR1 LGHDT and CDR2 YNNKEL come from the germline V gene (reference sequence). In nucleotides, the CDR3 is TGTGCCAGCAGCCAAGGCGCCATTTCCTATAATTCACCCCTCCACTTT. The encoded protein is CASSQGAISYNSPLHF.